The 27 T cell receptor beta chains given below trace back to one sample, sequenced in a study of shared clonotypes between healthy human individuals. Using immunoSEQ multiplex PCR, the repertoire was profiled, and TCRdb retains in-frame clones only, with some absent. The repertoire holds roughly 2,500,000 clones, with more than 85% as singletons. Source material: naive CD4+ T cells from PBMCs. Subset denoted: CD45RA+ positively selected. The receptor set was obtained from a man in his late teens or twenties in good health. Some clones in this sample may be carry-over from other donors' samples.

In the case of this clone: Mismatch with germline at one junction end may stem from a read error. The chain combines TRBV20-1 with TRBJ2-1; D is perhaps TRBD2 (6 bases). CDR3 length: 10 amino acids. CDR1 is DFQATT, CDR2 SNEGSKA, per germline (reference sequence). The DNA for the CDR3 is TGCAGTGCGAACCGGGACTCCCAACTCTTC. Encoded protein: CSANRDSQLF.

The V call is TRBV5-1, the J call TRBJ2-3, with 9 bases that match TRBD2. CDR3 length: 15 amino acids. Trimming at V came to 4 bases and at J to 5 bases, leaving 8 bases not matched to a gene. Germline values: CDR1 SGHRS, CDR2 YFSETQ. In DNA, the CDR3 is TGCGCCAGCAGCGGCGGGACTAGCAGGGAAGATACGCAGTATTTT. It codes for CASSGGTSREDTQYF.

This clone is a singleton in its sample. The chain combines TRBV7-3 with TRBJ2-3, with D possibly TRBD2 on 6 matching bases. The CDR3 has 15 residues. From germline, CDR1 is SGHTA and CDR2 FQGTGA. V dropped 5 bases and J dropped 5 bases, with 17 bases sitting between them. CDR3 protein: CASSPHAEGGDTQYF. CDR3 DNA: TGTGCCAGCAGCCCCCATGCTGAGGGAGGAGATACGCAGTATTTT.

This clone was seen once. Other DNA sequences from this sample encode an identical CDR3 as well. The V call is TRBV7-2, the J call TRBJ2-3, with 7 bases aligning to TRBD2. The CDR3 has 14 amino acids. After removal of 1 base from V and 4 bases from J, the junction contained 2 bases not matched to a gene. Germline V gene data show CDR1 as SGHTA and CDR2 as FQGNSA. CDR3 coding DNA: TGTGCCAGCAGCTTAGTTCTAGCGGCAGATACGCAGTATTTT. As protein: CASSLVLAADTQYF.

The gene calls are TRBV7-9 and TRBJ2-1, with D unresolved. CDR3 length equals 15 residues. V was trimmed by 1 base and J by 12 bases, leaving 19 bases between them. Germline CDR1 reads SEHNR; CDR2 reads FQNEAQ (reference sequence). CDR3 DNA: TGTGCCAGCAGCTTAGGTCAGGCACTCGACGGTGGGCAGTTCTTC. Protein product: CASSLGQALDGGQFF.

J is TRBJ2-5 and V is TRBV27; 11 nucleotides agree with TRBD2. The germline V gene has CDR1 MNHEY and CDR2 SMNVEV (reference sequence). This CDR3 has 15 residues. Trimming at V came to 6 bases and at J to 5 bases, leaving 8 bases not matched to a gene. CDR3 nucleotides: TGTGCCAGCAGCACCACTAGCGGGAGTATTGAGACCCAGTACTTC. Protein product: CASSTTSGSIETQYF.

The rearrangement uses TRBV15 and TRBJ2-5; TRBD1 might be the D (5 bases). Trimming pared 0 bases from V and 4 bases from J, leaving 12 bases between. This CDR3 contains 15 residues. Per the germline V gene, CDR1 is LNHNV and CDR2 is YYDKDF (reference sequence). The CDR3 region is CATSRDLLGVETQYF. The CDR3 bases are TGTGCCACCAGCAGAGATTTGCTAGGGGTAGAGACCCAGTACTTC. Supplemented by reference TRBV15 and TRBJ2-5, the full variable domain reads DAMVIQNPRYQVTQFGKPVTLSCSQTLNHNVMYWYQQKSSQAPKLLFHYYDKDFNNEADTPDNFQSRRPNTSFCFLDIRSPGLGDTAMYLCATSRDLLGVETQYFGPGTRLLVL.

The gene calls are TRBV5-1 and TRBJ2-7; perhaps D is TRBD1 or TRBD2 (5 bases each). Germline CDR1 is SGHRS and CDR2 is YFSETQ. Trimming took 0 bases from V and 2 from J, leaving 12 bases between them. The CDR3 is 15 residues long. Here the CDR3 DNA reads TGCGCCAGCAGCTTGGCGCCAGGGACCGCCTACGAGCAGTACTTC. It encodes CASSLAPGTAYEQYF.

The rearrangement links TRBV5-8 to TRBJ1-1; D unresolved. Germline V gene sequence: CDR1 SGHTS, CDR2 YDEGEE. V was pared by 0 bases and J by 2 bases, with 11 bases between. This CDR3 comprises 15 residues. CDR3 nucleotides: TGTGCCAGCAGCTTGGAAGGGAGACTCAACACTGAAGCTTTCTTT. It translates to CASSLEGRLNTEAFF.

The DNA for the CDR3 is TGTGCCAGCAGCCCACCCTTACCCCCTGGCGGCTACACCTTC. This translates into CASSPPLPPGGYTF. V usage is TRBV28 and J usage is TRBJ1-2; D not resolved. Per the germline V gene, CDR1 is MDHEN and CDR2 is SYDVKM. The CDR3 runs 14 residues. Trimming shortened V by 6 bases and J by 8 bases, and 19 bases separated the two germline ends.

In regard to this clone: The same CDR3 arises from other DNA sequences in this sample as well. This sequence joins TRBV7-3 and TRBJ2-7; a possible D gene is TRBD1 (6 bases). Trimming pared 0 bases from V and 4 bases from J, leaving 7 bases between. The CDR3 length is 13 residues. CDR1 is SGHTA, CDR2 FQGTGA, per germline. As DNA, the CDR3 is TGTGCCAGCAGCTTAACCAGGGGATACGAGCAGTACTTC. Amino acids: CASSLTRGYEQYF.

J is TRBJ2-2 and V is TRBV5-5; 8 bases are a match to TRBD2. CDR1 is SGHKS and CDR2 is YYEKEE in the germline V gene (reference sequence). Trimming cost V 5 bases and J 1 base; bases outside gene matches: 4. The CDR3 extends over 15 amino acids. CDR3 amino acids: CASSQTSGNTGELFF. Here the CDR3 DNA reads TGTGCCAGCAGTCAAACTAGCGGGAACACCGGGGAGCTGTTTTTT.

The chain joins TRBV7-9 to TRBJ2-1, with unresolved D. This CDR3 has 13 residues. The germline gives CDR1 SEHNR, CDR2 FQNEAQ (reference sequence). V was pared by 4 bases and J by 0 bases, with 4 bases between. CDR3 loop: CASSSSSYNEQFF. For the CDR3, the DNA is TGTGCCAGCAGCTCAAGCTCCTACAATGAGCAGTTCTTC.

The chain combines TRBV7-8 with TRBJ2-3; the match to TRBD2 covers 13 bases. The CDR3 contains 17 residues. The V gene end was trimmed by 5 bases and the J gene end by 3 bases; junction bases not matched to a gene: 8. CDR1 is SGHVS and CDR2 is FQNEAQ in the germline V gene. This CDR3 is CASSRRTSGSRTDTQYF. Written as DNA, the CDR3 is TGTGCCAGCAGCAGACGGACTAGCGGGAGTCGGACAGATACGCAGTATTTT.

The J gene is TRBJ2-1, the V gene TRBV28; 9 bases agree with TRBD2. CDR1 MDHEN and CDR2 SYDVKM come from the germline V gene. This CDR3 has 17 amino acids. V was clipped by 4 bases and J by 6 bases; unmatched bases: 13. The CDR3 DNA sequence: TGTGCCAGCAGTTCGACGTGGGGGACTAGCCTCCCCAATGAGCAGTTCTTC. Its translation is CASSSTWGTSLPNEQFF.

This clone was observed a single time. The gene calls are TRBV11-1 and TRBJ2-3; tentatively, D is TRBD2 (6 bases). CDR1 is SGHAT and CDR2 is FQDESV in the germline V gene (reference sequence). V was pared by 5 bases and J by 1 base, with 19 bases between. CDR3 size: 17 residues. The DNA of the CDR3 is TGTGCCAGCAGCCCGTACGCTGGTAGCGGCGGCACAGATACGCAGTATTTT. Its protein is CASSPYAGSGGTDTQYF.

The chain employs TRBV20-1 and TRBJ2-5; D is possibly TRBD1 or TRBD2 (5 bases each). With the DNA end fitting TRBJ2-7 better, the J assignment may be wrong. The CDR3 loop spans 11 amino acids. CDR1 DFQATT and CDR2 SNEGSKA come from the germline V gene (reference sequence). The chain's CDR3 is CSALGVYEQYF. CDR3 DNA: TGCAGTGCCCTGGGGGTGTACGAGCAGTACTTC.

The genes are TRBV10-3 and TRBJ1-5; no firm D call. CDR3 length equals 15 residues. Trimming removed 3 bases at V and 5 bases at J, with 14 bases between. Germline lookup yields CDR1 ENHRY and CDR2 SYGVKD. CDR3 amino acids: CAISDRGPGDQPQHF. The CDR3 DNA reads TGTGCCATCAGTGATCGTGGTCCCGGGGATCAGCCCCAGCATTTT.

The chain couples TRBV7-3 to TRBJ1-1, with D possibly matching TRBD1 (6 bases). Germline V gives CDR1 SGHTA, CDR2 FQGTGA. Deletions cut 5 bases from V and 1 base from J, with 11 bases between. The CDR3 is 14 residues long. For the CDR3, the DNA is TGTGCCAGCAGCCCGACAGGAGAGAACACTGAAGCTTTCTTT. This codes for CASSPTGENTEAFF.

To note about this clone: Within the sample, other DNA sequences also encode this same CDR3. The V call is TRBV28, the J call TRBJ1-2; D gene unclear. The CDR3 totals 12 residues. The germline V gene has CDR1 MDHEN and CDR2 SYDVKM. V lost 1 base to trimming and J lost 5 bases, with 5 bases between them. The chain's CDR3 is CASSLSLYGYTF. The CDR3 DNA is TGTGCCAGCAGTTTATCCCTTTATGGCTACACCTTC.

The V and J genes are TRBV18 and TRBJ1-1; TRBD1 matches at 8 bases. Germline CDR1 KGHSH, CDR2 LQKENI. V lost 5 bases, J lost 1 base, and 3 bases stayed unmatched. The CDR3 has 14 amino acids. The CDR3 protein is CASSSQGANTEAFF. Written as DNA, the CDR3 is TGTGCCAGCTCATCCCAGGGGGCGAACACTGAAGCTTTCTTT.

V and J are TRBV27 and TRBJ2-7, with TRBD1 matching 8 bases. CDR3 length: 14 residues. The germline V gene encodes CDR1 MNHEY and CDR2 SMNVEV (reference sequence). V dropped 6 bases and J dropped 1; count of bases not matched to a gene: 5. CDR3 loop: CASRGTGRSYEQYF. For the CDR3, the DNA is TGTGCCAGCAGAGGGACAGGACGATCCTACGAGCAGTACTTC.

The rearrangement links TRBV7-8 to TRBJ1-4; possible D gene TRBD1, 5 bases. The germline V and J ends were trimmed by 9 bases and 5 bases, with 13 bases remaining between them. The CDR3 runs to 13 residues. Germline CDR1 and CDR2: SGHVS and FQNEAQ. Written as DNA, the CDR3 is TGTGCCAGTGTGACAGCTTTAAATGAAAAACTGTTTTTT. Translated, it gives CASVTALNEKLFF. Drawing the rest from reference TRBV7-8 and TRBJ1-4, the complete variable domain is GAGVSQSPRYKVAKRGQDVALRCDPISGHVSLFWYQQALGQGPEFLTYFQNEAQLDKSGLPSDRFFAERPEGSVSTLKIQRTQQEDSAVYLCASVTALNEKLFFGSGTQLSVL.

V and J are TRBV19 and TRBJ1-3; no firm D call. V was cut by 7 bases and J by 2 bases, with 3 bases left in between. The CDR3 runs 11 residues. Germline CDR1 reads LNHDA; CDR2 reads SQIVND (reference sequence). The DNA for the CDR3 is TGTGCCAGTAACGCTGGAAACACCATATATTTT. This translates into CASNAGNTIYF.

V usage is TRBV28 and J usage is TRBJ1-2; 7 bases align to TRBD1. Per germline, CDR1 MDHEN and CDR2 SYDVKM. V shed 5 bases and J 3 bases; nucleotides not matched to a gene: 9. This CDR3 comprises 15 residues. The chain's CDR3 is CASSVITGADYGYTF. DNA for the CDR3: TGTGCCAGCAGTGTAATAACAGGGGCTGACTATGGCTACACCTTC.

The chain employs TRBV18 and TRBJ2-6; unclear D gene. Deletions cut 6 bases from V and 0 bases from J, with 9 bases between. The V gene's germline CDR1 is KGHSH and CDR2 LQKENI. CDR3 length: 15 amino acids. The DNA of the CDR3 is TGTGCCAGCTCCCAAACAGTCTCTGGGGCCAACGTCCTGACTTTC. The encoded protein is CASSQTVSGANVLTF.

This chain uses TRBV27 with TRBJ2-3; 10 bases match TRBD2. Germline V lookup: CDR1 MNHEY, CDR2 SMNVEV (reference sequence). V lost 5 bases and J lost 4; bases outside the gene matches: 12. The CDR3 runs 17 residues. The CDR3 DNA reads as TGTGCCAGCAGTCGGGCCCCGGGACTAGCGTTGGCAGATACGCAGTATTTT. Encoded protein: CASSRAPGLALADTQYF.